These 8 T cell receptor beta chains were sequenced from one sample in a study of Ad26.COV2.S vaccination and SARS-CoV-2 variants. Sequencing was performed with immunoSEQ multiplex PCR; in TCRdb, only in-frame clones are kept and a portion is missing. The repertoire holds about 330,000 clones, with roughly 90% as singletons. The treatment denotes: around 19 received Ad26.COV2.S at low or high dose, single or two shots; roughly 5 received placebo; per-sample allocation not given. It was on day 63 after the first vaccine or placebo injection that samples were taken. The specimen comprised peripheral blood, sampled in a trial of Ad26.COV2.S vaccine versus placebo. All receptors come from a person between 18 and 59 years old who received the Ad26.COV2.S COVID-19 vaccine or a placebo.

This chain joins TRBV4-3 and TRBJ1-1, with no clear D. The ends were cut back, 0 bases at V and 11 bases at J, with 13 bases in the middle. The CDR3 is 13 residues long. Per the germline V gene, CDR1 is LGHNA and CDR2 is YSLEER. This CDR3 reads CASSQDLTRMAFF. The DNA for the CDR3 is TGCGCCAGCAGCCAAGATCTGACGAGAATGGCTTTCTTT.

The rearrangement uses TRBV5-5 and TRBJ2-1, with TRBD2 as a possible D gene (5 bases). The CDR3 consists of 14 residues. Deletions cut 4 bases from V and 0 bases from J, with 8 bases between. Germline assignment: CDR1 SGHKS and CDR2 YYEKEE (reference sequence). CDR3 region: CASSMGSSYNEQFF. The CDR3 nucleotides read TGTGCCAGCAGCATGGGGAGCTCCTACAATGAGCAGTTCTTC.

The V call is TRBV4-3, the J call TRBJ2-5, with 10 bases lining up with TRBD2. Germline loops: CDR1 LGHNA, CDR2 YSLEER. Trimming took 1 base from V and 5 from J; bases not matched to a gene: 7. The CDR3 has 16 amino acids. CDR3 nucleotide sequence: TGCGCCAGCAGCCAAGCTATAGCGGGAGGAGGGGAGACCCAGTACTTC. As protein: CASSQAIAGGGETQYF.

This clone showed up just once. The V call is TRBV7-2, the J call TRBJ2-5, with D perhaps matching TRBD1 (5 bases). The germline V and J ends were trimmed by 2 bases and 2 bases, with 9 bases remaining between them. Germline loops: CDR1 SGHTA, CDR2 FQGNSA. The CDR3 sequence is 14 residues long. CDR3 in amino acids: CASSLYRWQETQYF. CDR3 coding DNA: TGTGCCAGCAGCTTATACAGGTGGCAAGAGACCCAGTACTTC.

The V gene is TRBV15, the J gene TRBJ2-4, with 8 bases lining up with TRBD2. The CDR3 runs to 14 residues. Trimming took 3 bases from V and 8 from J; bases not matched to a gene: 6. Per the germline V gene, CDR1 is LNHNV and CDR2 is YYDKDF (reference sequence). The DNA of the CDR3 is TGTGCCACCAGCAGGGGCCTCGGGAGGGACATTCAGTACTTC. It specifies CATSRGLGRDIQYF.

The chain couples TRBV10-1 to TRBJ2-7; 9 nucleotides match TRBD1. The CDR3 has 15 residues. With 0 bases clipped from V and 5 bases from J, the junction kept 5 bases outside the gene matches. The germline V gene encodes CDR1 WNHNN and CDR2 SYGVQD (reference sequence). The CDR3 DNA reads TGCGCCAGCAGTGAGTCTGGGACAGGGCTTGACGAGCAGTACTTC. Protein sequence: CASSESGTGLDEQYF.

This rearrangement joins TRBV5-1 to TRBJ1-1, with D unresolved. Germline V lookup: CDR1 SGHRS, CDR2 YFSETQ. CDR3 size: 13 residues. The V end lost 4 bases, the J end lost 3 bases, and 10 bases lay between the germline ends. CDR3 DNA: TGCGCCAGCAGCCCCCAGCCAGACACTGAAGCTTTCTTT. It specifies CASSPQPDTEAFF.

The CDR3 DNA sequence: TGTGCCAGCAGCATTGGGACAGGTTACACTGAAGCTTTCTTT. This gives the protein CASSIGTGYTEAFF. V gene TRBV7-3 combines with J gene TRBJ1-1; 8 positions match TRBD1. Germline V gives CDR1 SGHTA, CDR2 FQGTGA. Trimming removed 5 bases from V and 3 bases from J; junction bases left unmatched: 5. The CDR3 extends over 14 amino acids.